This T cell receptor beta chain originates from a study of Ad26.COV2.S vaccination and SARS-CoV-2 variants (dated by TCRdb to the early 2020s). Study-wide context: Vaccine-arm donors came from COV1001, a multicentre, randomized, double-blind, placebo-controlled phase I-IIa trial of Ad26.COV2.S in healthy adults. Ad26.COV2.S was given intramuscularly at 5x10^10 or 1x10^11 viral particles, as a single shot or as two shots 56 days apart. TCRbeta repertoire sequencing was used to assess the specificity and breadth of SARS-CoV-2-reactive T cell receptors after Ad26.COV2.S vaccination. The TCR-sequenced set comprised around 32 samples: approximately 20 Ad26.COV2.S vaccine recipients, 5 placebo recipients and 8 SARS-CoV-2 convalescent individuals. Trial participants were randomized into five groups of five, in which low-dose or high-dose Ad26.COV2.S was given once or twice, or placebo was given on both occasions. Investigators did not know the trial group allocation while performing experiments and assessing outcomes. What the authors observed across the whole study: After vaccination, substantial breadth of spike-specific CD8+ and CD4+ T cell responses was reported. Vaccine and placebo recipients had comparable non-spike TCR breadth, which fits with the vaccine containing only spike. According to the authors, total T cell responses may have been underestimated by the TCR breadth and depth analyses. The study was not powered to compare responses between vaccine doses or regimens. Compared with placebo recipients, Ad26.COV2.S recipients showed higher spike-specific TCR breadth (P = 0.0014).

The treatment or condition label for this specimen denotes: approximately 18 received Ad26.COV2.S at low or high dose, single or two shots; about 5 received placebo; per-sample allocation not given. For vaccine and placebo recipients, repertoires were sequenced using samples collected on day 63 after the first injection. In Cohort 1b, 20 to 25 adults aged 18-55 years were enrolled at a single site in Boston, USA, between 29 July and 7 August 2020. Ad26.COV2.S was a replication-incompetent adenovirus type 26 vector expressing a prefusion-stabilized SARS-CoV-2 spike protein from the original Wuhan strain. As for this clone: There is no known antigen for this receptor. No qualities accompany the bases; no much larger clone lies one base away.

TCRbeta CDR3 regions were sequenced with the immunoSEQ Assay. After extraction, genomic DNA underwent amplification by bias-controlled multiplex PCR, followed by high-throughput sequencing. Processing in the source paper ran as follows. To quantify the absolute abundance of every unique TCRbeta CDR3 region, sequences were collapsed and filtered. T cell fraction was estimated by normalizing TCRbeta template counts to usable DNA, which was measured by amplifying reference genes present in all nucleated cells. Repertoire TCRs were annotated as SARS-CoV-2-specific by exact matching of V gene, CDR3 amino acid sequence and J gene to a known reactive TCR set. The reference SARS-CoV-2 TCR set came from MIRA and was filtered for enrichment in COVID-19-positive ImmuneCODE repertoires, removing public or cross-reactive TCRs. Based on the MIRA antigens, annotated TCRs were further analysed at the level of specific ORF or position within ORF. Depth was the summed frequency of annotated unique rearrangements, while breadth was defined as annotated unique rearrangements over total unique productive rearrangements. TCR breadth was compared between groups using two-sided Wilcoxon rank-sum tests. TCRdb holds this immuneACCESS table with in-frame rearrangements only. Some clones are missing; in checked studies, unresolved V genes explain under half, and the rest has no known cause. V, J and clone size reflect that table, while D and trimming were determined from the DNA. The sample table lists roughly 410,000 clones, about four fifths of them with a count of one. Approximately 7% of the sample rests with the top ten.

The sequence came from a person aged 18-60 years who received the Ad26.COV2.S COVID-19 vaccine or a placebo. Material: peripheral blood, obtained in a trial of Ad26.COV2.S vaccine versus placebo.

For the CDR3, the sequence is CASSVDAGRGYTF. The DNA sequence is given as TGTGCCAGCAGCGTAGATGCAGGGAGGGGCTACACCTTC. The chain is assembled from TRBV9 and TRBJ1-2; TRBD1 is a weak D gene call, 5 bases matching. V is clipped by 0 bases and J by 8 bases, and the sequence between their germline boundaries is 11 bases long. From the germline V gene, CDR1 is SGDLS and CDR2 is YYNGEE. The CDR3 has 13 amino acids, counting the end cysteine and phenylalanine. CDR3 DNA only is kept here, 39 bases in frame from base 1. The CDR3, completed at both ends by the reference TRBV9 and TRBJ1-2 genes, gives the full variable domain DSGVTQTPKHLITATGQRVTLRCSPRSGDLSVYWYQQSLDQGLQFLIQYYNGEERAKGNILERFSAQQFPDLHSELNLSSLELGDSALYFCASSVDAGRGYTFGSGTRLTVV.